Following are 5 T cell receptor beta chains from one sample sequenced in a study of Graves' ophthalmopathy and Graves' hyperthyroidism. Amplification of the TCR beta CDR3 regions used RNA transcripts (as template). The authors performed first-round RT-PCR with HTBI primers and then a second-round multiplex PCR. TCRdb re-analysed the multiplex PCR reads in MiXCR, keeping a single row per CDR3 protein. The sample shows 400,000 to 450,000 distinct CDR3 sequences, around 21% of them seen only once. Sequencing used peripheral blood. All receptors derive from a woman younger than 35 with stable Graves' hyperthyroidism.

This clonotype was seen at least ten times. The chain couples TRBV11-2 to TRBJ2-7, with D unresolved. V lost 4 bases, J lost 3 bases, and 7 bases lay in between. The CDR3 covers 12 residues. The germline gives CDR1 SGHAT, CDR2 FQNNGV. CDR3 in amino acids: CASSYADYEQYF. DNA for the CDR3: TGTGCCAGCAGCTACGCTGACTACGAGCAGTACTTC. Looking up the rest from reference TRBV11-2 and TRBJ2-7 gives the full variable domain: EAGVAQSPRYKIIEKRQSVAFWCNPISGHATLYWYQQILGQGPKLLIQFQNNGVVDDSQLPKDRFSAERLKGVDSTLKIQPAKLEDSAVYLCASSYADYEQYFGPGTRLTVT.

This chain links TRBV28 with TRBJ1-1; D gene uncertain. Germline CDR1 MDHEN, CDR2 SYDVKM. This CDR3 is built from 14 residues. Trimming pared 9 bases from V and 5 bases from J, leaving 19 bases between. CDR3 sequence reads: CASRSTGQRTEAFF. CDR3 coding DNA: TGTGCCAGTCGGTCGACCGGGCAACGAACTGAAGCTTTCTTT.

This clonotype has just a few counts. This chain links TRBV11-2 with TRBJ2-5; 14 bases match TRBD2. Germline-derived CDR1 and CDR2 are SGHAT and FQNNGV. The trim removed 5 bases at V and 7 bases at J, leaving 12 bases unmatched. The CDR3 contains 17 residues. CDR3 loop: CASSPTLGLAGVGTQYF. DNA of the CDR3: TGTGCCAGCAGCCCCACCCTGGGACTAGCGGGAGTCGGGACCCAGTACTTC.

This clonotype was detected ten times or more. The genes are TRBV5-1 and TRBJ1-1; the match to TRBD1 covers 8 bases. Trimming cost V 0 bases and J 4 bases; bases outside gene matches: 11. Germline V gene data show CDR1 as SGHRS and CDR2 as YFSETQ. CDR3 length: 17 amino acids. Here the CDR3 reads CASSLGGQGATGTEAFF. The CDR3 coding sequence is TGCGCCAGCAGCTTGGGGGGGCAGGGGGCGACGGGCACTGAAGCTTTCTTT.

This clonotype was recorded many times. The chain joins TRBV6-1 to TRBJ2-5; D is ambiguous. The V end lost 6 bases, the J end lost 4 bases, and 6 bases lay between the germline ends. Germline-derived CDR1 and CDR2 are MNHNS and SASEGT. The CDR3 totals 11 residues. This CDR3 reads CASRVTETQYF. CDR3 in DNA: TGTGCCAGCAGGGTAACAGAGACCCAGTACTTC.